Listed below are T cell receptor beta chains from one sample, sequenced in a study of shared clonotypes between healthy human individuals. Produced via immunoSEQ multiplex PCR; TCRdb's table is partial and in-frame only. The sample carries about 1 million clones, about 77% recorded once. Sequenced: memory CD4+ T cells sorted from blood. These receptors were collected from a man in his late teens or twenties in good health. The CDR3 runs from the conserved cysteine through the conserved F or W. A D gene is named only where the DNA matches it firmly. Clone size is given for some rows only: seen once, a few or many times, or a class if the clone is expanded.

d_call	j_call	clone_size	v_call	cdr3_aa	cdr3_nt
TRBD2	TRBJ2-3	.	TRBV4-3	CASSQRSGGTDTQYF	TGCGCCAGCAGCCAACGTAGCGGGGGAACAGATACGCAGTATTTT
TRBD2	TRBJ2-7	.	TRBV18	CASSPAERGVYEQYF	TGTGCCAGCTCACCAGCGGAGCGGGGAGTCTACGAGCAGTACTTC
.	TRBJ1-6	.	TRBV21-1	CASSKARAMGSPLHF	TGTGCCAGCAGCAAAGCTAGGGCCATGGGTTCACCCCTCCACTTT
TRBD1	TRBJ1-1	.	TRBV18	CASSTRQGDLNTEAFF	TGTGCCAGCTCAACACGACAGGGGGATCTGAACACTGAAGCTTTCTTT
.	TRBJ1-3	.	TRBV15	CATSNGNTIYF	TGTGCCACCAGCAATGGAAACACCATATATTTT
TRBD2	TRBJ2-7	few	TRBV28	CASSLYATGLAGGQGHEQYF	TGTGCCAGCAGTTTATATGCAACGGGACTAGCGGGGGGGCAGGGCCACGAGCAGTACTTC
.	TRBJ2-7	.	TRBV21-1	CASTLRGEASGPLSYEQYF	TGTGCCAGCACCCTACGTGGGGAGGCTAGCGGGCCCCTATCCTACGAGCAGTACTTC
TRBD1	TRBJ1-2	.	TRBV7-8	CASSPQDRGHGYTF	TGTGCCAGCAGTCCACAGGACAGGGGGCACGGCTACACCTTC
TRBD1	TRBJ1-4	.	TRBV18	CASSEGARNEKLFF	TGTGCCAGCTCTGAGGGGGCGCGGAATGAAAAACTGTTTTTT
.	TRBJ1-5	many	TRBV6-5	CASSYRQVGNQPQHF	TGTGCCAGCAGTTACCGACAGGTGGGAAATCAGCCCCAGCATTTT
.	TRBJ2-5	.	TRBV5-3	CARSLWDSQTQYF	TGTGCCAGAAGCTTGTGGGACTCTCAGACCCAGTACTTC
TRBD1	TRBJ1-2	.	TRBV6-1	CASSAAQGYYGYTF	TGTGCCAGCAGTGCGGCACAGGGGTACTATGGCTACACCTTC
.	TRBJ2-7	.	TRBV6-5	CASSLTGIQQYF	TGTGCCAGCAGTTTAACAGGAATACAGCAGTACTTC
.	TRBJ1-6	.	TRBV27	CASSFEGLGNSPLHF	TGTGCCAGCAGTTTTGAAGGGTTAGGCAATTCACCCCTCCACTTT
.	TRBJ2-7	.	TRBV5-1	CASSRAGSGDGYEQYF	TGCGCCAGCAGCCGGGCGGGGTCCGGGGATGGGTACGAGCAGTACTTC
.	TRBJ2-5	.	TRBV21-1	CASSKAMGLGPQETQYF	TGTGCCAGCAGCAAAGCGATGGGACTAGGGCCCCAAGAGACCCAGTACTTC
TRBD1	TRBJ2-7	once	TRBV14	CASSLRTGRVDYEQYF	TGTGCCAGCAGCCTCCGGACAGGCAGAGTTGACTACGAGCAGTACTTC